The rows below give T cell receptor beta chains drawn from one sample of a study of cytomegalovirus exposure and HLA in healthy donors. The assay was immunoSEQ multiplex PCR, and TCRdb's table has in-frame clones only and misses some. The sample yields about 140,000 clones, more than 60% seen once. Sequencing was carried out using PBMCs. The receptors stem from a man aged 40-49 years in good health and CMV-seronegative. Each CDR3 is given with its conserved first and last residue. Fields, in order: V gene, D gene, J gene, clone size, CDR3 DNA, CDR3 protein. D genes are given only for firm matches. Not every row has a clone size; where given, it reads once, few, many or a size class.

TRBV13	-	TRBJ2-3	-	TGTGCCAGCAGCTTATTGCAGGTGCTGTATTTT	CASSLLQVLYF
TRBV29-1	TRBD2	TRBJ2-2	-	TGCAGCGTTGTAGCGGGCCCCGGGGAGCTGTTTTTT	CSVVAGPGELFF
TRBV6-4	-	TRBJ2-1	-	TGTGCCAGCAGTGAGACAGAGTACAATGAGCAGTTCTTC	CASSETEYNEQFF
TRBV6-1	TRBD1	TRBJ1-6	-	TGTGCCAGCAGTGAAGGACAGGGGCGGAGTTCACCCCTCCACTTT	CASSEGQGRSSPLHF
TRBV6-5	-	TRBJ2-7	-	TGTGCCAGCAGTTACGCGGGACCCCCCTACGAGCAGTACTTC	CASSYAGPPYEQYF
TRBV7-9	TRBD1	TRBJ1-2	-	TGTGCCAGCAGCTCCCTCGGGACAGGGTGGGGCTACACCTTC	CASSSLGTGWGYTF
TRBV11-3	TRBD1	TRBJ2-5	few	TGTGCCAGCAGCTTAGGTGAGGGGACAGAGCAGTACTTC	CASSLGEGTEQYF
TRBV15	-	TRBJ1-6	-	TGTGCCACCAGCATAAGTCCCGGGTCTAATTCACCCCTCCACTTT	CATSISPGSNSPLHF
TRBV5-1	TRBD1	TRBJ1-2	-	TGCGCCAGCAGCTTTAACAGGGGCGGCTACACCTTC	CASSFNRGGYTF
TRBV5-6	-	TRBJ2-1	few	TGTGCCAGCACCCAGGGAAATGAGCAGTTCTTC	CASTQGNEQFF
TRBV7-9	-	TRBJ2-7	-	TGTGCCAGCAGCTTAGTTAGCGGCTACGAGCAGTACTTC	CASSLVSGYEQYF
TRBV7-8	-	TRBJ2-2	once	TGTGCCAGCAGCTCCGACACGAACACCGGGGAGCTGTTTTTT	CASSSDTNTGELFF
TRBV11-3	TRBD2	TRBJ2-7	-	TGTGCCAGCAGCTTAGAAGCGGGGGGGTCCTACGAGCAGTACTTC	CASSLEAGGSYEQYF
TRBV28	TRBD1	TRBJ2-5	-	TGTGCCAGCAGTGACCCGAGACAGGGGAAAGAGACCCAGTACTTC	CASSDPRQGKETQYF
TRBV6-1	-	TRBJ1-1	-	TGTGCCAGCAGTCCCTTTACAGGGACCCTTGAAGCTTTCTTT	CASSPFTGTLEAFF
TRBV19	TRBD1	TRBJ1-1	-	TGTGCCAGTTGGGACAGGGAAGGTACTGAAGCTTTCTTT	CASWDREGTEAFF
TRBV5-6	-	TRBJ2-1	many	TGTGCCAGCAGCTTGGTTTCAGGTCACAATGAGCAGTTCTTC	CASSLVSGHNEQFF
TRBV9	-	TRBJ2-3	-	TGTGCCAGCAGCGTAGTTCCGGCTAGGTGGGGCACAGATACGCAGTATTTT	CASSVVPARWGTDTQYF
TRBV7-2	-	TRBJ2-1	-	TGTGCCAGCAGCCAGGGCGGTCCTTCCTACAATGAGCAGTTCTTC	CASSQGGPSYNEQFF
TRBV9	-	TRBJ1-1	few	TGTGCCAGCAGCGTAACGGGGATGAACACTGAAGCTTTCTTT	CASSVTGMNTEAFF
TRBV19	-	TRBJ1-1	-	TGTGCCAGTAGTATTTCAGGACTGACTGAAGCTTTCTTT	CASSISGLTEAFF
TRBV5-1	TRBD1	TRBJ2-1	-	TGCGCCAGCAGCCACCAGGACAGGAAGAATGAGCAGTTCTTC	CASSHQDRKNEQFF
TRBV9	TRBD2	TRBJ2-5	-	TGTGCCAGCAGCGTAGCCCTAGCGGGGGGGCCGGCGTCGGAGACCCAGTACTTC	CASSVALAGGPASETQYF
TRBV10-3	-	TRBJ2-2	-	TGTGCCATCAGCCCCCGGCCGGGGGGCCGGGACACCGGGGAGCTGTTTTTT	CAISPRPGGRDTGELFF
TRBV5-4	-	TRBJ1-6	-	TGTGCCAGCAGTCGACCACAGGGAAATTCACCCCTCCACTTT	CASSRPQGNSPLHF
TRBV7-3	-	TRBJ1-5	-	TGTGCCAGCAGCGAGACCGCCACACTACAATCTGGGCCCCAGCATTTT	CASSETATLQSGPQHF
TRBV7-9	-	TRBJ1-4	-	TGTGCCAGCAGCTCGTTAACCCTGGGGGCGGGTAATGAAAAACTGTTTTTT	CASSSLTLGAGNEKLFF
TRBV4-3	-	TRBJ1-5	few	TGCGCCAGCAGCCAAGATTCGGGATATAGCAATCAGCCCCAGCATTTT	CASSQDSGYSNQPQHF
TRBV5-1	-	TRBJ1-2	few	TGCGCCAGCAGCTTCTGGGGAGTAGATGGCTACACCTTC	CASSFWGVDGYTF
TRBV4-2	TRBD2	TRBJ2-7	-	TGTGCCAGCAGCCAGGGAGACAGACTAGCGGGGAATGGGGAGCAGTACTTC	CASSQGDRLAGNGEQYF
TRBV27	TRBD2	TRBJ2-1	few	TGTGCCAGCAGTCGGGGACTAGCGAATCCTTACAATGAGCAGTTCTTC	CASSRGLANPYNEQFF
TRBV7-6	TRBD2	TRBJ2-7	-	TGTGCCAGCAGCTTAGCGGGGGGGGAGGGCTCCTACGAGCAGTACTTC	CASSLAGGEGSYEQYF